This is a list of T cell receptor beta chains from one sample in a study of blood T cell repertoires in COVID-19. Sequencing used immunoSEQ multiplex PCR; TCRdb keeps in-frame clones, though not all of them. The sample has some 200,000 clones; about four fifths are singletons. Sample: PBMCs or T cells enriched from blood (not recorded which). Receptors were obtained from a woman in her thirties or forties with acute COVID-19. Each CDR3 is given with its conserved first and last residue. The order of the fields is clone size, J gene, D gene, V gene, CDR3 DNA, CDR3 protein. A D gene is named only where the DNA matches it firmly. Rows may omit the clone size; those that give it use once, few, many or a size class.

clone_size: NA; j_call: TRBJ1-1; d_call: NA; v_call: TRBV19; cdr3_nt: TGTGCCAGTAGTAGAGGACAGTTGAACACTGAAGCTTTCTTT; cdr3_aa: CASSRGQLNTEAFF
clone_size: NA; j_call: TRBJ2-3; d_call: TRBD1; v_call: TRBV30; cdr3_nt: TGTGCCTTCTACGACAGGGGGCCACCAGATACGCAGTATTTT; cdr3_aa: CAFYDRGPPDTQYF
clone_size: NA; j_call: TRBJ1-2; d_call: NA; v_call: TRBV21-1; cdr3_nt: TGTGCCAGCAGCGCAACAGGGGGCATCTATGGCTACACCTTC; cdr3_aa: CASSATGGIYGYTF
clone_size: many; j_call: TRBJ1-5; d_call: TRBD1; v_call: TRBV12-3/TRBV12-4; cdr3_nt: TGTGCCAGCAGTCTGACAGGGGCTCAGCCCCAGCATTTT; cdr3_aa: CASSLTGAQPQHF
clone_size: NA; j_call: TRBJ2-3; d_call: NA; v_call: TRBV2; cdr3_nt: TGTGCCAGCAGTGAGTGGGACTCACGGGATACGCAGTATTTT; cdr3_aa: CASSEWDSRDTQYF
clone_size: NA; j_call: TRBJ2-7; d_call: TRBD1; v_call: TRBV5-8; cdr3_nt: TGTGCCAGCAGCTCCGGGACAGGGGCCCTAGGGCAGTACTTC; cdr3_aa: CASSSGTGALGQYF
clone_size: NA; j_call: TRBJ2-7; d_call: NA; v_call: TRBV18; cdr3_nt: TGTGCCAGCTCACCCATCGGGACGGGGGCCTACGAGCAGTACTTC; cdr3_aa: CASSPIGTGAYEQYF
clone_size: NA; j_call: TRBJ2-1; d_call: NA; v_call: TRBV5-1; cdr3_nt: TGCGCCAGCAGCCCCCGGACTCACTACAATGAGCAGTTCTTC; cdr3_aa: CASSPRTHYNEQFF
clone_size: NA; j_call: TRBJ1-5; d_call: NA; v_call: TRBV28; cdr3_nt: TGTGCCAGCAGTTTAACAGGGCAGCCCCAGCATTTT; cdr3_aa: CASSLTGQPQHF
clone_size: NA; j_call: TRBJ1-4; d_call: TRBD1; v_call: TRBV6-5; cdr3_nt: TGTGCCAAGACAGGGGATAATGAAAAACTGTTTTTT; cdr3_aa: CAKTGDNEKLFF
clone_size: NA; j_call: TRBJ2-1; d_call: NA; v_call: TRBV5-8; cdr3_nt: TGTGCCAGCAGCTTTGTGAAGCGCAGCTCCTACAATGAGCAGTTCTTC; cdr3_aa: CASSFVKRSSYNEQFF
clone_size: few; j_call: TRBJ1-5; d_call: TRBD1; v_call: TRBV19; cdr3_nt: TGTGCCAGTAGTTTAGGGACAGCTAGCAATCAGCCCCAGCATTTT; cdr3_aa: CASSLGTASNQPQHF
clone_size: few; j_call: TRBJ1-1; d_call: TRBD1; v_call: TRBV28; cdr3_nt: TGTGCCAGCAGTTTGTTGACAGGGGGAACTGAAGCTTTCTTT; cdr3_aa: CASSLLTGGTEAFF
clone_size: few; j_call: TRBJ2-7; d_call: TRBD1; v_call: TRBV5-8; cdr3_nt: TGTGCCAGCAGCTTCGGGACAGGTCACTACGAGCAGTACTTC; cdr3_aa: CASSFGTGHYEQYF
clone_size: NA; j_call: TRBJ2-7; d_call: TRBD2; v_call: TRBV28; cdr3_nt: TGTGCCAGCAGTTCCCCGACTAGCGGACCCTACGAGCAGTACTTC; cdr3_aa: CASSSPTSGPYEQYF
clone_size: once; j_call: TRBJ1-4; d_call: NA; v_call: TRBV5-1; cdr3_nt: TGCGCCAGCAGCTTCGGGGAAACTAATGAAAAACTGTTTTTT; cdr3_aa: CASSFGETNEKLFF
clone_size: NA; j_call: TRBJ2-5; d_call: TRBD2; v_call: TRBV5-3; cdr3_nt: TGTGCCAGAGGGCGGGGGGGCTCGTCCTACCTGCAAGAGACCCAGTACTTC; cdr3_aa: CARGRGGSSYLQETQYF
clone_size: once; j_call: TRBJ1-5; d_call: NA; v_call: TRBV19; cdr3_nt: TGTGCCAGTAGTATGTCCTCAGGGGTAAAAAAGGATCAGCCCCAGCATTTT; cdr3_aa: CASSMSSGVKKDQPQHF
clone_size: NA; j_call: TRBJ1-5; d_call: NA; v_call: TRBV27; cdr3_nt: TGTGCCAGCAGTTTACAGGGTAGGGGATCGCCCCAGCATTTT; cdr3_aa: CASSLQGRGSPQHF
clone_size: NA; j_call: TRBJ2-7; d_call: TRBD1; v_call: TRBV6-5; cdr3_nt: TGTGCCAGCGGGGGCAGGGGGCAGGGGGAGCAGTACTTC; cdr3_aa: CASGGRGQGEQYF
clone_size: NA; j_call: TRBJ1-1; d_call: NA; v_call: TRBV4-1; cdr3_nt: TGCGCCAGCAGCCAAGGAGTCGCGGAGAACACTGAAGCTTTCTTT; cdr3_aa: CASSQGVAENTEAFF
clone_size: NA; j_call: TRBJ1-5; d_call: TRBD1; v_call: TRBV5-5; cdr3_nt: TGTGCCAGCAGCGCAAGGTGGTCAGGGGGTGATCAGCCCCAGCATTTT; cdr3_aa: CASSARWSGGDQPQHF